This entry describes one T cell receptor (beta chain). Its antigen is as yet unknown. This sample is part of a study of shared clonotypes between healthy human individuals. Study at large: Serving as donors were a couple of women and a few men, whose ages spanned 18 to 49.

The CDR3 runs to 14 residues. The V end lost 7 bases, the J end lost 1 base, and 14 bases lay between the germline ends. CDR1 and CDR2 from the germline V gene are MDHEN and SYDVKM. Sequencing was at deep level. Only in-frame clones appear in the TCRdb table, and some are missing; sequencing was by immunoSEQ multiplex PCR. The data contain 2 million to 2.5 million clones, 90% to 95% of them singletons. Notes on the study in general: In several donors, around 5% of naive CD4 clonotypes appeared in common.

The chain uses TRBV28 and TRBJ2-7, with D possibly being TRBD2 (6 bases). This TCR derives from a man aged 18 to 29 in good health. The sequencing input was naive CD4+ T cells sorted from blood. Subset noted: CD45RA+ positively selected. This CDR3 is CASTLGGASYEQYF. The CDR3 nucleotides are TGTGCCAGCACTCTCGGAGGGGCATCCTACGAGCAGTACTTC.